This T cell receptor (beta chain) was obtained from a study of radiotherapy plus CTLA-4 blockade in lung cancer. The V and J ends lost 10 bases and 1 base, in that order; junction bases with no gene match: 16. The CDR3 runs 16 residues. CDR1 is WNHNN and CDR2 is SYGVQD in the germline V gene (reference sequence). Study conclusions and caveats: Expansion of tumor-derived TCR clones was observed in blood after radiotherapy plus ipilimumab. Reportedly, early blood T cell clone dynamics best predicted response, with interferon-beta.

Enrolled patients, whose metastatic non-small-cell lung cancer was chemo-refractory, received focal radiation plus CTLA-4 blockade with ipilimumab. TCRdb's copy holds only in-frame clones and misses some; the assay was immunoSEQ multiplex PCR. The sample includes about 32,000 clones, approximately 78% of them seen just once. In the case of this clone: The antigen is undetermined.

The sample in question was peripheral blood, obtained from a patient treated with radiotherapy plus ipilimumab. This clonotype was obtained from a human donor with non-small cell lung cancer that progressed on radiotherapy plus ipilimumab. V is TRBV10-1 and J is TRBJ2-7; 7 nucleotides match TRBD1. Here the CDR3 reads CAISWGRTGPSYEQYF. The CDR3 nucleotides read TGCGCCATCTCGTGGGGAAGGACAGGTCCTTCCTACGAGCAGTACTTC.